These 10 T cell receptor beta chains originate from one sample sequenced in a study of CD8+ T cells in alopecia areata. As the sequencing template, cDNA was produced by extracting RNA and reverse transcribing it. The protocol was immunoSEQ multiplex PCR, while the TCRdb copy is restricted to in-frame clones and leaves out a portion. This repertoire shows 150,000 to 200,000 clones, approximately 61% found once; its top ten account for approximately 1%. Treatment given: oral pan-JAK inhibitor, 5-10 mg twice daily. Sequencing was performed on CD4+ T cells sorted from blood, taken at week 24, from a patient treated with tofacitinib. These receptor sequences come from a human donor with alopecia areata.

In regard to this clone: Other DNA variants within this sample encode the same CDR3. CDR3 DNA sequence: TGCAGCGTTGTACGCACAGATACGCAGTATTTT. Translated: CSVVRTDTQYF. The chain uses TRBV29-1 and TRBJ2-3; D ambiguous. Germline lookup yields CDR1 SQVTM and CDR2 ANQGSEA. The CDR3 contains 11 residues. The ends were cut back, 4 bases at V and 1 base at J, with 3 bases in the middle.

The chain has TRBV7-2 and TRBJ2-1; 7 bases fit TRBD2. CDR3 length: 14 residues. The trim removed 5 bases at V and 6 bases at J, leaving 7 bases unmatched. Germline assignment: CDR1 SGHTA and CDR2 FQGNSA. The CDR3 region is CASSPLGGFNEQFF. The CDR3 DNA reads as TGTGCCAGCAGCCCCCTCGGGGGGTTCAATGAGCAGTTCTTC.

This chain links TRBV30 with TRBJ1-1; 7 bases fit TRBD1. V was clipped by 0 bases and J by 7 bases; unmatched bases: 11. The germline CDR1 and CDR2 sequences are GTSNPN and SVGIG (reference sequence). CDR3 size: 15 residues. CDR3 loop: CAWSVGSGQRFEAFF. Written as DNA, the CDR3 is TGTGCCTGGAGTGTAGGCTCGGGACAGAGATTTGAAGCTTTCTTT.

The chain joins TRBV5-1 to TRBJ2-1, with D perhaps matching TRBD2 (6 bases). The V end lost 3 bases, the J end lost 9 bases, and 22 bases lay between the germline ends. Per germline, CDR1 SGHRS and CDR2 YFSETQ. CDR3 length: 16 residues. The CDR3 DNA is TGCGCCAGCAGCTCTATCGAGATGATGACTAGTGTTGAGCAGTTCTTC. It yields the protein CASSSIEMMTSVEQFF.

The chain employs TRBV7-8 and TRBJ2-7; tentative D call: TRBD2 (6 bases). The germline V and J ends were trimmed by 6 bases and 3 bases, with 18 bases remaining between them. Germline CDR1 is SGHVS and CDR2 is FQNEAQ. This CDR3 is 15 amino acids long. As DNA, the CDR3 is TGTGCCAGCAGTCAAGGACTGGGGGGACGCTACGAGCAGTACTTC. It specifies CASSQGLGGRYEQYF.

This clone was observed a handful of times. The CDR3 spells CASSARGATDTQYF. CDR3 sequence (DNA): TGTGCCAGCAGTGCCCGGGGGGCCACAGATACGCAGTATTTT. This chain joins TRBV6-4 and TRBJ2-3; D is possibly TRBD2 (7 bases). The CDR3 consists of 14 residues. V lost 4 bases and J lost 2, with 10 bases in between. Germline V CDR1 and CDR2: MRHNA, SNTAGT.

The rearrangement links TRBV29-1 to TRBJ1-2; D is undetermined. V was pared by 2 bases and J by 8 bases, with 18 bases between. Per germline, CDR1 SQVTM and CDR2 ANQGSEA. The length of the CDR3 is 14 residues. The CDR3 region has the DNA TGCAGCGTTGAACCCCACCAGGAGGCTATCGGCTACACCTTC. As protein: CSVEPHQEAIGYTF.

DNA of the CDR3: TGTGCCAGTAGCCCCCGGACAGGGATCGCCGGGGAGCTGTTTTTT. Its protein product is CASSPRTGIAGELFF. The chain uses TRBV19 and TRBJ2-2, with TRBD1 matching 8 bases. After removal of 6 bases from V and 6 bases from J, the junction contained 9 bases not matched to a gene. The CDR3 runs to 15 residues. Germline V gene lookup returns CDR1 LNHDA and CDR2 SQIVND (reference sequence).

The chain has TRBV5-1 and TRBJ2-5; 9 bases are a match to TRBD1. The CDR3 extends over 16 amino acids. V shed 4 bases and J 2 bases; nucleotides not matched to a gene: 9. The germline V gene has CDR1 SGHRS and CDR2 YFSETQ. The CDR3 nucleotides read TGCGCCAGCAGCCGGACAGGGGCCTTAGCTCAAGAGACCCAGTACTTC. Its translation: CASSRTGALAQETQYF.

The chain joins TRBV9 to TRBJ2-3; D is perhaps TRBD1 or TRBD2 (5 bases each). Germline assignment: CDR1 SGDLS and CDR2 YYNGEE. The CDR3 spans 13 residues. Deletions cut 4 bases from V and 6 bases from J, with 12 bases between. The CDR3 nucleotides are TGTGCCAGCAGCCCTCACGGGGCGGATACGCAGTATTTT. This translates into CASSPHGADTQYF.